This is a list of T cell receptor beta chains from one sample in a study of regulatory T cells in long-lasting Graves disease. TCRdb passed the multiplex PCR reads through MiXCR, listing each CDR3 protein once. The table has around 510,000 distinct CDR3 sequences, less than 25% seen once; the top ten hold approximately 8%. The sample consisted of peripheral blood mononuclear cells (PBMCs), taken when the disease was refractory, from a patient treated with antithyroid drugs. The receptors come from a female donor with Graves disease. Each CDR3 is given with its conserved first and last residue. A D gene is named only where the DNA matches it firmly. Clone size is not always given. Where it is, it says once, few, many or a class for expanded clones.

V,size,J,D,DNA,CDR3
TRBV11-3,many,TRBJ1-2,.,TGTGCCAGCAGCCCTAAGGGGAGGGTCGGAAAATTTAACTATGGCTACACCTTC,CASSPKGRVGKFNYGYTF
TRBV6-2/TRBV6-3,.,TRBJ2-7,TRBD1,TGTGCCAGCAGTTTGGACAGGGTGGCGGATGAGCAGTACTTC,CASSLDRVADEQYF
TRBV20-1,.,TRBJ1-1,TRBD1,TGCAGTGCTAGCAATCAGGGGGCGCGAACTGAAGCTTTCTTT,CSASNQGARTEAFF
TRBV6-1,.,TRBJ1-1,.,TGTGCCAGCAGAACACAGGGTATGAACACTGAAGCTTTCTTT,CASRTQGMNTEAFF
TRBV29-1,many,TRBJ1-2,.,TGCAGCGTGGCGAAGGACAGCTTCTATGGCTACACCTTC,CSVAKDSFYGYTF
TRBV7-9,many,TRBJ1-4,TRBD1,TGTGCCAGCATCAGCGGACAGGCCACGACTAATGAAAAACTGTTTTTT,CASISGQATTNEKLFF
TRBV12-3/TRBV12-4,few,TRBJ2-7,.,TGTGCCAGCAGTACCAAACCGGGGGTCGAGCAGTACTTC,CASSTKPGVEQYF
TRBV6-1,few,TRBJ1-5,TRBD1,TGTGCCAGCAGTGAATGGACAGGGGTCTTCAGCAATCAGCCCCAGCATTTT,CASSEWTGVFSNQPQHF
TRBV12-3/TRBV12-4,many,TRBJ2-7,TRBD2,TGTGCCAGCACCCCCGGACTAGCAGGAGCCGAGCAGTACTTC,CASTPGLAGAEQYF
TRBV19,few,TRBJ2-1,.,TGTGCCAGTAGTATTGTCCCCCCATGGGCCAATGAGCAGTTCTTC,CASSIVPPWANEQFF
TRBV5-5,.,TRBJ2-7,.,TGTGCCAGCAGCTTGGTGGGGGAGACCTCCTACGAGCAGTACTTC,CASSLVGETSYEQYF
TRBV3-1,few,TRBJ1-6,TRBD1,TGTGCCAGCAGTCGAACAGGGGGCAATTCACCCCTCCACTTT,CASSRTGGNSPLHF
TRBV6-1,many,TRBJ2-7,.,TGTGCCAGCAGTACCCCCGGTGGAGGGTACGAGCAGTACTTC,CASSTPGGGYEQYF
TRBV5-5,few,TRBJ1-1,.,TGTGCCAGCAGATTATTACAGGGACCGAACACTGAAGCTTTCTTT,CASRLLQGPNTEAFF
TRBV20-1,few,TRBJ2-7,TRBD1,TGCAGTGCTAGAGGAAACAGGGGATATGCGTGGGAGCAGTACTTC,CSARGNRGYAWEQYF
TRBV5-4,.,TRBJ1-3,TRBD1,TGTGCCAGCAGCTTGTGGGGGACAGAGGGAAACACCATATATTTT,CASSLWGTEGNTIYF
TRBV12-3/TRBV12-4,.,TRBJ1-1,.,TGTGCCAGCAGCGCAAACGGACAGCTGACAACTGAAGCTTTCTTT,CASSANGQLTTEAFF
TRBV28,many,TRBJ1-2,TRBD1,TGTGCCAGCACCAGTTTTGCGACAGGGTCGTGGGGCTACACCTTC,CASTSFATGSWGYTF
TRBV9,many,TRBJ1-1,TRBD1,TGTGCCAGCAGCCCCTGGACAGGCCTTAACACTGAAGCTTTCTTT,CASSPWTGLNTEAFF
TRBV28,.,TRBJ2-3,TRBD2,TGTGCCAGCAGTTTACTGCTGCTAGCGGGGTTCACAGATACGCAGTATTTT,CASSLLLLAGFTDTQYF
TRBV6-2/TRBV6-3,many,TRBJ2-2,TRBD2,TGTGCCAGCAGTTCCCCCCTGTTGAAGCGGGAGTACACCGGGGAGCTGTTTTTT,CASSSPLLKREYTGELFF
TRBV9,few,TRBJ1-3,TRBD1,TGTGCCAGCAGCGACAGGGGACTATCTGGAAACACCATATATTTT,CASSDRGLSGNTIYF
TRBV19,few,TRBJ1-5,.,TGTGCCAGTAGTATTACCGGGACTCAGCCCCAGCATTTT,CASSITGTQPQHF
TRBV6-2/TRBV6-3,many,TRBJ2-2,TRBD2,TGTGCCAGCAGTGAATCGGCGGTAGCGGGCTTCCTGAACACCGGGGAGCTGTTTTTT,CASSESAVAGFLNTGELFF
TRBV29-1,few,TRBJ2-7,TRBD1,TGCAGCGTTTTAGCCCGACAGGGTTACGAGCAGTACTTC,CSVLARQGYEQYF
TRBV27,many,TRBJ2-7,.,TGTGCCAGCAGGGAAGGGAGCGATTACTACGAGCAGTACTTC,CASREGSDYYEQYF
TRBV27,many,TRBJ2-7,TRBD1,TGTGCCAGCAGTGCGTCCGGGACAGGGGCCTACGAGCAGTACTTC,CASSASGTGAYEQYF
TRBV30,few,TRBJ2-2,.,TGTGCCGGGGCTAGCGAGAACACCGGGGAGCTGTTTTTT,CAGASENTGELFF
TRBV9,once,TRBJ2-5,.,TGTGCCAGCAGCAAATGGTCGGACGAGACCCAGTACTTC,CASSKWSDETQYF
TRBV7-2,.,TRBJ1-1,.,TGTGCCAGCAGCGCCCATGTTTTGGGGAACCCTGAAGCTTTCTTT,CASSAHVLGNPEAFF
TRBV6-2/TRBV6-3,many,TRBJ2-7,TRBD2,TGTGCCAGCAGTTGGGGTAGCGGGAGGGCCTACGAGCAGTACTTC,CASSWGSGRAYEQYF
TRBV28,many,TRBJ2-2,TRBD2,TGTGCCAGCAGAAAGGCCTCTAGCGGGCCGACGAACACCGGGGAGCTGTTTTTT,CASRKASSGPTNTGELFF
TRBV18,.,TRBJ1-4,TRBD1,TGTGCCAGCTCACTACCGAGGGGGACAGGGAATGAAAAACTGTTTTTT,CASSLPRGTGNEKLFF
TRBV6-1,few,TRBJ1-1,TRBD1,TGTGCCAGCATCTCCAGGGGGCTCAACACTGAAGCTTTCTTT,CASISRGLNTEAFF
TRBV19,once,TRBJ2-7,TRBD1,TGTGCCAGCGCTAACAGGGGTTCCTACGAGCAGTACTTC,CASANRGSYEQYF
TRBV6-1,many,TRBJ2-5,TRBD2,TGTGCCAGCAGTGAAGAAGTCCCCGGGACTAGCGAAGAAGAGACCCAGTACTTC,CASSEEVPGTSEEETQYF
TRBV24-1,many,TRBJ2-5,TRBD2,TGTGCCACCAGTGATCCCTTCGCGGGAGAAGAGACCCAGTACTTC,CATSDPFAGEETQYF
TRBV18,few,TRBJ1-4,TRBD1,TGTGCCAGCTCAGGAGATCAGGGGGTGGAGGAAAAACTGTTTTTT,CASSGDQGVEEKLFF
TRBV29-1,.,TRBJ2-7,TRBD1,TGCAGCGGAGCCGGGACAGGGGTCCCCTACGAGCAGTACTTC,CSGAGTGVPYEQYF
TRBV12-3/TRBV12-4,.,TRBJ2-1,.,TGTGCCAGCAGTTTATACGTGGACGGGAATGAGCAGTTCTTC,CASSLYVDGNEQFF
TRBV7-9,.,TRBJ2-6,.,TGTGCCAGCAGCCGAGTGAGGCCCTCTGGGGCCAACGTCCTGACTTTC,CASSRVRPSGANVLTF
TRBV10-1,.,TRBJ2-2,.,TGCGCCAGCAGTGAAGCCCCTCTCACCGGGGAGCTGTTTTTT,CASSEAPLTGELFF
TRBV19,.,TRBJ2-6,TRBD1,TGTGCCAGTAGGCCCCCTACAGGGGGCTCTAGGGCCAACGTCCTGACTTTC,CASRPPTGGSRANVLTF
TRBV19,.,TRBJ2-5,TRBD2,TGTGCCAGTAGTACGGGACTAGCGGTACAAGAGACCCAGTACTTC,CASSTGLAVQETQYF
TRBV29-1,few,TRBJ2-7,.,TGCAGCGTTGGGGGAGACTACGAGCAGTACTTC,CSVGGDYEQYF
TRBV5-8,.,TRBJ1-2,TRBD1,TGTGCCAGCAGCATGGGACAGGGAGCCTATGGCTACACCTTC,CASSMGQGAYGYTF
TRBV28,many,TRBJ1-4,.,TGTGCCAGCAGTTTATTCGGTCATGAAAAACTGTTTTTT,CASSLFGHEKLFF
TRBV29-1,.,TRBJ1-1,.,TGCAGCGTTGGTTCCAGCCACACTGAAGCTTTCTTT,CSVGSSHTEAFF
TRBV10-3,.,TRBJ1-3,.,TGTGCCACCGCAGGAGCCTCTGGAAACACCATATATTTT,CATAGASGNTIYF
TRBV7-9,.,TRBJ2-1,TRBD2,TGTGCCAGCAGCTTCAGGGGGACTAGCATCAATGAGCAGTTCTTC,CASSFRGTSINEQFF
TRBV5-4,.,TRBJ2-2,TRBD2,TGTGCCAGCAGCTTTTCGGGGGGGGCCGGGGAGCTGTCTTTT,CASSFSGGAGELSF
TRBV12-3/TRBV12-4,few,TRBJ2-6,.,TGTGCCAGCAGTCCGGGAGTAGTCCTGACTTTC,CASSPGVVLTF
TRBV20-1,.,TRBJ2-5,.,TGCAGTGCCCAGCCCCCTCAAGAGACCCAGTACTTC,CSAQPPQETQYF
TRBV29-1,few,TRBJ2-7,TRBD2,TGCAGCGTTGAAGGGCTAGCGGGAGCCTCCTCCTACGAGCAGTACTTC,CSVEGLAGASSYEQYF